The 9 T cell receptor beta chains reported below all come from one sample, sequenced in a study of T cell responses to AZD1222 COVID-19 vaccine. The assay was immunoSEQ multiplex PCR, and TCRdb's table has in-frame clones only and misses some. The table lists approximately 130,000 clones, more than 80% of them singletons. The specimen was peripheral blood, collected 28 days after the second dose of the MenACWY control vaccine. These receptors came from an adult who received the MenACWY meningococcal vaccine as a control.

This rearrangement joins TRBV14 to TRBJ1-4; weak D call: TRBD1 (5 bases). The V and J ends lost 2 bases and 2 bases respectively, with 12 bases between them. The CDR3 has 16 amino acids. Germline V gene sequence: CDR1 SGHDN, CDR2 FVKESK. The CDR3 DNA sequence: TGTGCCAGCAGCCAAAACACCGGGACCACTAATGAAAAACTGTTTTTT. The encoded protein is CASSQNTGTTNEKLFF.

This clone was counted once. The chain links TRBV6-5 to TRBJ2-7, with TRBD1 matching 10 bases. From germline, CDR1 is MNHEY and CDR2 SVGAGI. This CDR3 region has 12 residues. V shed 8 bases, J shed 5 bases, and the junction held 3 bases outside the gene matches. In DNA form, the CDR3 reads TGTGCCAGCGGACAGGGGGAGAACGAGCAGTACGTC. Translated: CASGQGENEQYV.

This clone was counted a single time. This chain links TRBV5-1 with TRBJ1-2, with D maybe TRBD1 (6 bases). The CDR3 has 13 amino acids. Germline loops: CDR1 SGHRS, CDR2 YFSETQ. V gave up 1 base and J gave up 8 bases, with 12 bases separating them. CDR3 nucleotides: TGCGCCAGCAGCTTGTACCGGACAGAGGGCTACACCTTC. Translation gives CASSLYRTEGYTF.

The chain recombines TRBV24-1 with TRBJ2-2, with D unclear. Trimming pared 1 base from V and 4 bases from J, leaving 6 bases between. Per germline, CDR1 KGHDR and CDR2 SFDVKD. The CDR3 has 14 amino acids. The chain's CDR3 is CATSDFGSTGELFF. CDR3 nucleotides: TGTGCCACCAGTGATTTTGGCAGCACCGGGGAGCTGTTTTTT.

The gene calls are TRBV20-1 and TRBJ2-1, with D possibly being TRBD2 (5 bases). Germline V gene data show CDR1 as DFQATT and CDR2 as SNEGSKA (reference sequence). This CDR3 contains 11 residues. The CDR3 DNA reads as TGCAGCTGGGAGTTCTACAATGAGCAGTTCTTC. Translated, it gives CSWEFYNEQFF.

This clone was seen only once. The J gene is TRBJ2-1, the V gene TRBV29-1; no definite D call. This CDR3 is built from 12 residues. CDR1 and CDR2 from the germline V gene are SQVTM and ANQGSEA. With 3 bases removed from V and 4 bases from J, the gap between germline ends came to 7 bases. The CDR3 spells CSVDRDYNEQFF. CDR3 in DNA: TGCAGCGTTGACCGCGATTACAATGAGCAGTTCTTC.

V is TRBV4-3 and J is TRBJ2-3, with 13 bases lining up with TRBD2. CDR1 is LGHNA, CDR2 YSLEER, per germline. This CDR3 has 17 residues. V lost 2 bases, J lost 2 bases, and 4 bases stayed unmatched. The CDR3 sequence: CASSQSGLAGATDTQYF. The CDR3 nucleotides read TGCGCCAGCAGCCAATCCGGACTAGCGGGGGCCACAGATACGCAGTATTTT.

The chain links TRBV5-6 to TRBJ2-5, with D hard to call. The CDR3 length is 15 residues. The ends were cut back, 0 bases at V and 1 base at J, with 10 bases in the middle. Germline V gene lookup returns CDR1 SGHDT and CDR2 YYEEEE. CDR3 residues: CASSLATLLQETQYF. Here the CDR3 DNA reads TGTGCCAGCAGCTTGGCAACGCTTCTCCAAGAGACCCAGTACTTC.

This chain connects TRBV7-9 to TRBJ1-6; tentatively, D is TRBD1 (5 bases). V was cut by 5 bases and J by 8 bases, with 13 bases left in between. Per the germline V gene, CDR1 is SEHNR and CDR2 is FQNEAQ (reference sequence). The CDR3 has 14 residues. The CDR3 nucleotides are TGTGCCAGCAGCAAAAGACAGTCGGATTCACCCCTCCACTTT. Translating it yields CASSKRQSDSPLHF. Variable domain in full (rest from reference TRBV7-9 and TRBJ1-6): DTGVSQNPRHKITKRGQNVTFRCDPISEHNRLYWYRQTLGQGPEFLTYFQNEAQLEKSRLLSDRFSAERPKGSFSTLEIQRTEQGDSAMYLCASSKRQSDSPLHFGNGTRLTVT.